Listed below are T cell receptor beta chains from one sample, sequenced in a study of blood T cell repertoires in COVID-19. Generated by immunoSEQ multiplex PCR, the TCRdb table keeps only in-frame clones and is missing some. The sample contains under 150,000 clones, more than 75% of which appear only once. Sequenced: peripheral blood. The receptors were gathered from a man in his forties or fifties with acute or convalescent COVID-19. Both conserved end residues are part of each CDR3. Each record gives: J gene, clone size, V gene, D gene, CDR3 protein, CDR3 DNA. A D gene is named only where the DNA matches it firmly. A clone size is listed for some rows: how often the clone was seen (once, few, many), or a class if it is expanded.

TRBJ1-1 | NA | TRBV6-5 | NA | CASSYSGFFNTEAFF | TGTGCCAGCAGTTATTCAGGCTTTTTCAACACTGAAGCTTTCTTT
TRBJ2-1 | NA | TRBV6-4 | TRBD2 | CASSDGTSGRGESYNEQFF | TGTGCCAGCAGTGACGGGACTAGCGGGAGGGGGGAATCCTACAATGAGCAGTTCTTC
TRBJ2-7 | NA | TRBV4-1 | TRBD1 | CASSLLGTGMNEQYF | TGCGCCAGCAGCCTCCTTGGGACAGGGATGAACGAGCAGTACTTC
TRBJ2-7 | NA | TRBV5-1 | TRBD1 | CASSPGTGWDEQYF | TGCGCCAGCAGCCCAGGGACAGGGTGGGACGAGCAGTACTTC
TRBJ2-7 | NA | TRBV4-1 | TRBD2 | CASSQDRLAGGLSYEQYF | TGCGCCAGCAGCCAAGATCGTCTAGCGGGAGGTTTGTCCTACGAGCAGTACTTC
TRBJ1-6 | NA | TRBV27 | TRBD1 | CASSLQATGGGNSPLHF | TGTGCCAGCAGTTTACAGGCGACAGGGGGCGGTAATTCACCCCTCCACTTT
TRBJ2-3 | NA | TRBV7-2 | TRBD2 | CASSSKRETSTDTQYF | TGTGCCAGCAGCTCAAAGCGGGAAACAAGCACAGATACGCAGTATTTT
TRBJ1-1 | NA | TRBV13 | NA | CASSFGGPVNTEAFF | TGTGCCAGCAGCTTCGGAGGGCCCGTGAACACTGAAGCTTTCTTT
TRBJ1-1 | NA | TRBV18 | TRBD1 | CASSPRDRENTEAFF | TGTGCCAGCTCACCCAGAGACAGGGAGAACACTGAAGCTTTCTTT
TRBJ1-2 | NA | TRBV12-3/TRBV12-4 | NA | CASSLTQFYGYTF | TGTGCCAGCAGTTTGACACAGTTCTATGGCTACACCTTC
TRBJ2-1 | NA | TRBV6-7 | TRBD1 | CASRHRGMDEQFF | TGTGCCAGCAGGCACAGGGGCATGGATGAGCAGTTCTTC
TRBJ1-5 | NA | TRBV7-9 | TRBD1 | CASSAETGVSNQPQHF | TGTGCCAGCAGCGCGGAGACAGGGGTTAGCAATCAGCCCCAGCATTTT
TRBJ2-7 | once | TRBV7-9 | NA | CASSHLWAGEVDEQYF | TGTGCCAGCAGCCACTTGTGGGCCGGGGAGGTCGACGAGCAGTACTTC
TRBJ2-7 | NA | TRBV19 | NA | CASKGTGSSYEQYF | TGTGCCAGTAAAGGGACCGGGAGCTCCTACGAGCAGTACTTC
TRBJ2-5 | once | TRBV11-2 | NA | CASSWGVGQETQYF | TGTGCCAGCAGCTGGGGGGTCGGCCAAGAGACCCAGTACTTC
TRBJ2-2 | NA | TRBV10-3 | TRBD2 | CAIRGSAGGAGELFF | TGTGCCATCAGGGGGTCCGCGGGAGGAGCCGGGGAGCTGTTTTTT
TRBJ1-1 | NA | TRBV6-5 | NA | CASTSQGNTEAFF | TGTGCCAGCACCTCACAGGGGAACACTGAAGCTTTCTTT
TRBJ2-1 | few | TRBV11-2 | TRBD2 | CAGSSGRAAEQFF | TGTGCCGGATCAAGCGGGAGGGCCGCTGAGCAGTTCTTC
TRBJ2-3 | NA | TRBV24-1 | TRBD1 | CATSDRAGGFFDTDTQYF | TGTGCCACCAGTGATAGGGCAGGGGGCTTTTTTGACACAGATACGCAGTATTTT
TRBJ1-2 | once | TRBV27 | NA | CASSGALGGRGYGYTF | TGTGCCAGCAGTGGGGCGTTGGGTGGAAGGGGGTATGGCTACACCTTC
TRBJ2-2 | NA | TRBV24-1 | NA | CATSDPTSGELFF | TGTGCCACCAGTGATCCGACTAGCGGGGAGCTGTTTTTT
TRBJ2-3 | few | TRBV7-9 | TRBD1 | CASSFYQGATDTQYF | TGTGCCAGCAGCTTCTACCAGGGGGCGACCGATACGCAGTATTTT
TRBJ2-7 | once | TRBV3-1/TRBV3-2 | NA | CASSQRGAQEQYF | TGTGCCAGCAGCCAACGGGGGGCCCAGGAGCAGTACTTC
TRBJ1-1 | NA | TRBV5-1 | NA | CASSPGGGWNTEAFF | TGCGCCAGCAGCCCGGGCGGGGGATGGAACACTGAAGCTTTCTTT
TRBJ2-6 | NA | TRBV11-3 | TRBD1 | CASSLGGRGLVGANVLTF | TGTGCCAGCAGCTTAGGGGGCAGGGGGCTTGTTGGGGCCAACGTCCTGACTTTC
TRBJ2-5 | NA | TRBV19 | NA | CASKAGSKETQYF | TGTGCCAGTAAGGCAGGGTCCAAAGAGACCCAGTACTTC
TRBJ1-2 | NA | TRBV30 | TRBD1 | CAWAGTETYGYTF | TGTGCCTGGGCCGGGACAGAGACCTATGGCTACACCTTC
TRBJ2-3 | NA | TRBV5-4 | TRBD1 | CASSQGVDTQYF | TGTGCCAGTTCACAGGGGGTCGATACGCAGTATTTT
TRBJ2-3 | NA | TRBV30 | TRBD2 | CAWSGGRDTQYF | TGTGCCTGGAGTGGCGGGAGAGATACGCAGTATTTT
TRBJ2-1 | few | TRBV25-1 | NA | CASSVLGVGFRGEQFF | TGTGCCAGCAGTGTATTAGGTGTCGGGTTCCGCGGTGAGCAGTTCTTC
TRBJ2-1 | once | TRBV5-5 | TRBD2 | CASSPEWGTSGISEQFF | TGTGCCAGCAGCCCCGAATGGGGGACTAGCGGGATAAGTGAGCAGTTCTTC
TRBJ2-5 | NA | TRBV24-1 | TRBD2 | CATSEPSGTETQYF | TGTGCCACCAGTGAGCCTAGCGGGACTGAGACCCAGTACTTC
TRBJ2-7 | NA | TRBV11-2 | NA | CASSLVEGRNEQYF | TGTGCCAGCAGCTTAGTTGAGGGCCGCAACGAGCAGTACTTC
TRBJ2-2 | NA | TRBV5-1 | TRBD1 | CASSFPQGGIWELFF | TGCGCCAGCAGCTTTCCACAGGGGGGAATTTGGGAGCTGTTTTTT
TRBJ2-3 | NA | TRBV7-9 | TRBD1 | CASSLDRGALIGTDTQYF | TGTGCCAGCAGCTTAGACAGGGGAGCTTTAATCGGCACAGATACGCAGTATTTT
TRBJ1-3 | NA | TRBV6-6 | NA | CASSPGLSSGNTIYF | TGTGCCAGCAGTCCCGGACTGAGCTCTGGAAACACCATATATTTT
TRBJ1-1 | many | TRBV6-1 | NA | CASSEGGTHIEAFF | TGTGCCAGCAGTGAAGGGGGCACCCACATTGAAGCTTTCTTT
TRBJ1-2 | NA | TRBV14 | TRBD1 | CASSKPGQGEYGYTF | TGTGCCAGCAGCAAGCCGGGACAGGGTGAATATGGCTACACCTTC
TRBJ2-7 | few | TRBV11-3 | NA | CASSKYGTDYEQYF | TGTGCCAGCAGCAAATATGGCACAGACTACGAGCAGTACTTC
TRBJ2-7 | NA | TRBV4-1 | NA | CASSQQGSRGYEQYF | TGCGCCAGCAGCCAACAGGGGTCTAGAGGCTACGAGCAGTACTTC
TRBJ2-7 | NA | TRBV6-2/TRBV6-3 | NA | CASSYSRGTYEQYF | TGTGCCAGCAGTTACTCGCGCGGTACCTACGAGCAGTACTTC
TRBJ1-1 | NA | TRBV7-8 | TRBD1 | CASHPRIQGAGTEAFF | TGTGCCTCCCACCCCCGGATACAGGGGGCGGGCACTGAAGCTTTCTTT
TRBJ2-7 | NA | TRBV2 | TRBD1 | CASSGQGLSYEQYF | TGTGCCAGCAGTGGACAGGGGTTATCCTACGAGCAGTACTTC
TRBJ2-1 | NA | TRBV29-1 | TRBD2 | CSVRPSGVNNEQFF | TGCAGCGTTCGTCCTAGCGGAGTGAACAATGAGCAGTTCTTC
TRBJ2-3 | NA | TRBV4-2 | NA | CASSQDKLAADTQYF | TGTGCCAGCAGCCAAGATAAGTTAGCGGCAGATACGCAGTATTTT
TRBJ2-3 | NA | TRBV6-2/TRBV6-3 | NA | CASSYPLGGAGTDTQYF | TGTGCCAGCAGTTACCCCCTAGGGGGGGCAGGCACAGATACGCAGTATTTT
TRBJ2-2 | few | TRBV5-4 | TRBD2 | CASSPPAGTGELFF | TGTGCCAGCAGCCCACCAGCGGGGACCGGGGAGCTGTTTTTT
TRBJ2-5 | once | TRBV5-4 | NA | CASRNGQQETQYF | TGTGCCAGCAGAAATGGACAGCAAGAGACCCAGTACTTC
TRBJ2-3 | NA | TRBV27 | TRBD2 | CASSPSRSREVSTDTQYF | TGTGCCAGCAGTCCCTCCCGATCGCGGGAGGTAAGCACAGATACGCAGTATTTT
TRBJ2-7 | once | TRBV7-2 | NA | CASSRDFLYEQYF | TGTGCCAGCAGCAGGGACTTTCTCTACGAGCAGTACTTC